This passage covers 17 T cell receptor beta chains from one sample sequenced in a study of monozygotic twins with inflammatory bowel disease. TCRdb re-called the 5' RACE reads and catalogs CDR3 proteins one per entry, DNA excluded. The sample yields around 230,000 distinct CDR3 sequences, of which the top ten take up less than 2%. Sequences were obtained from blood. The receptors originated from a human donor with ulcerative colitis or Crohn's disease, or a healthy co-twin of an affected twin (not recorded which).

The chain carries TRBV4-1 and TRBJ2-3. Germline values: CDR1 MGHRA, CDR2 YSYEKL. The CDR3 runs 14 residues. CDR3 residues: CASSRILSTDTQYF.

V gene TRBV20-1 combines with J gene TRBJ2-3. Germline V gene data show CDR1 as DFQATT and CDR2 as SNEGSKA (reference sequence). The CDR3 contains 14 residues. The CDR3: CSASEVANTDTQYF.

V and J are TRBV5-1 and TRBJ2-7; TCRdb selects TRBD2, and the lack of DNA leaves this call unchecked. This CDR3 is 15 amino acids long. The V gene's germline CDR1 is SGHRS and CDR2 YFSETQ. The CDR3 protein is CASSAGGLVTGEQYF.

The chain employs TRBV19 and TRBJ1-1. Germline V gene sequence: CDR1 LNHDA, CDR2 SQIVND (reference sequence). The CDR3 totals 13 residues. The chain's CDR3 is CASSISMNTEAFF.

This chain links TRBV20-1 with TRBJ1-1; TCRdb reports TRBD1, a call that lacks DNA to check it against. Germline loops: CDR1 DFQATT, CDR2 SNEGSKA (reference sequence). The CDR3 sequence is 13 residues long. The CDR3 loop is CSASSQGNTEAFF.

The chain has TRBV12-3 or TRBV12-4 and TRBJ2-5; without DNA, the TCRdb call of TRBD1 cannot be checked. The CDR3 is 14 amino acids. The CDR3 sequence is CASSLGRGTETQYF.

The chain joins TRBV12-3 or TRBV12-4 to TRBJ1-1; TCRdb picks TRBD1, but there is no DNA to check that call. The CDR3 covers 13 residues. This chain's CDR3 is CASTRQGNTEAFF.

The chain links TRBV20-1 to TRBJ2-1; checking the TCRdb D call of TRBD2 is not possible without DNA. Germline CDR1 and CDR2: DFQATT and SNEGSKA (reference sequence). The CDR3 has 15 amino acids. CDR3 sequence: CSARDKRGGRSEQFF.

The chain is built from TRBV2 and TRBJ1-3. Germline V gene data show CDR1 as SNHLY and CDR2 as FYNNEI. The CDR3 is made up of 13 amino acids. CDR3 in amino acids: CASVGGTGNTIYF.

The J gene is TRBJ1-2, the V gene TRBV6-5. The CDR3 extends over 12 amino acids. Per the germline V gene, CDR1 is MNHEY and CDR2 is SVGAGI. CDR3 sequence reads: CASTSWQYGYTF.

The V and J genes are TRBV6-1 and TRBJ1-4; TCRdb lists TRBD1, though no DNA is available to test this call. The germline CDR1 and CDR2 sequences are MNHNS and SASEGT. CDR3 length equals 15 residues. CDR3 region: CASSPLGGNYEKLFF.

The rearrangement joins TRBV20-1 to TRBJ1-1; TCRdb's D gene call, TRBD1, goes unchecked for lack of DNA. From germline, CDR1 is DFQATT and CDR2 SNEGSKA (reference sequence). This CDR3 contains 12 residues. CDR3 sequence: CSAPGPNTEAFF.

The genes are TRBV5-1 and TRBJ2-5; TCRdb returns TRBD2, unconfirmable since there is no DNA. CDR1 SGHRS and CDR2 YFSETQ come from the germline V gene. The CDR3 consists of 15 residues. The CDR3 sequence: CASRNTGLDQETQYF.

The CDR3 region is CSARAALWMSYTF. V and J are TRBV20-1 and TRBJ1-2. CDR1 DFQATT and CDR2 SNEGSKA come from the germline V gene (reference sequence). There are 13 residues in the CDR3.

The rearrangement links TRBV18 to TRBJ1-4; TCRdb names TRBD1, which stays unverified in the absence of DNA. Looked up from germline, CDR1 is KGHSH and CDR2 is LQKENI. The CDR3 is 14 residues long. CDR3 sequence: CASSPRESDEKLFF.

The genes are TRBV14 and TRBJ1-3. Germline V lookup: CDR1 SGHDN, CDR2 FVKESK. This CDR3 is built from 14 residues. The CDR3 loop reads CASSLATSGNTIYF. Together with reference TRBV14 and TRBJ1-3, the CDR3 gives the full variable domain: EAGVTQFPSHSVIEKGQTVTLRCDPISGHDNLYWYRRVMGKEIKFLLHFVKESKQDESGMPNNRFLAERTGGTYSTLKVQPAELEDSGVYFCASSLATSGNTIYFGEGSWLTVV.

The chain couples TRBV2 to TRBJ2-2. CDR3 length equals 15 residues. CDR1 and CDR2 from the germline V gene are SNHLY and FYNNEI. The CDR3 loop reads CASNQIRGRPGELFF.